This TCR beta chain was captured in a study of cytomegalovirus exposure and HLA in healthy donors. The PCR ran on 60 Vbeta and 13 Jbeta primers. TCRdb's table, derived via immunoSEQ multiplex PCR, lists solely in-frame clones and lacks some. There are about 170,000 clones in the sample; 82% occur only once, and 1.5% lies in the top ten. Notes on the study in general: Information on immune exposure was restricted to one variable (CMV serostatus). Indistinguishability led to the exclusion of some V segments, TRBV6-2 and TRBV6-3 included. Researchers reported in a later analysis that a missense DCLRE1C variant was tied to TCR beta V- and J-gene trimming.

Healthy bone marrow donors made up the cohort. Concerning this clone itself: What it binds is unknown.

Looked up from germline, CDR1 is SGHRS and CDR2 is YFSETQ. The CDR3 has 17 amino acids. V gave up 4 bases and J gave up 0 bases; unmatched junction bases: 10. The sequencing input was PBMCs. This TCR derives from a male donor in good health and CMV-seronegative. The V call is TRBV5-1, the J call TRBJ2-5, with 9 bases matching TRBD1. The CDR3 nucleotides are TGCGCCAGCAGCGGGGGACAGGGAGGCCTCTACCAAGAGACCCAGTACTTC. Its translation: CASSGGQGGLYQETQYF.